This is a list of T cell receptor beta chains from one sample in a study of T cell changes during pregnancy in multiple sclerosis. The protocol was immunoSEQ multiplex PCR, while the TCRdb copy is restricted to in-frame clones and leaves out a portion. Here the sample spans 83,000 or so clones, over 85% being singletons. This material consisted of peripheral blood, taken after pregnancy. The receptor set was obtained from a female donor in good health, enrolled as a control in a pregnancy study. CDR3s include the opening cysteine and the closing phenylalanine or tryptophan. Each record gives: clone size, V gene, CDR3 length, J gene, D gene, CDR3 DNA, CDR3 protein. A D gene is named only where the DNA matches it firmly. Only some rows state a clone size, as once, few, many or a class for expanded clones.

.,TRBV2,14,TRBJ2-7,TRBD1,TGTGCCAGCAGTGCACCACAGGGGTTCAACGAGCAGTACTTC,CASSAPQGFNEQYF
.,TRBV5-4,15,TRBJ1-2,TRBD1,TGTGCCAGCAGCTTGGTGACAGGGGTTGTATCTGGCTACACCTTC,CASSLVTGVVSGYTF
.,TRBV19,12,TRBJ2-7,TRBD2,TGTGCCAGTAAGGGACGGGAGGCCGAGCAGTACTTC,CASKGREAEQYF
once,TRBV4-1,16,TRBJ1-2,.,TGCGCCAGCAGCCAAATCTTCACCGTCCGAGACTATGGCTACACCTTC,CASSQIFTVRDYGYTF
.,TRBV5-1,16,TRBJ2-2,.,TGCGCCAGCAGCTTGGCCACTGGTGGGCACACCGGGGAGCTGTTTTTT,CASSLATGGHTGELFF
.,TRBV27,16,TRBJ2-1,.,TGTGCCAGCAGTTTTAGCTGGAGAAGGTCCTACAATGAGCAGTTCTTC,CASSFSWRRSYNEQFF
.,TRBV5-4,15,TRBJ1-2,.,TGTGCCAGCAGCTTGGTCGGTAGGGGCGAGTATGGCTACACCTTC,CASSLVGRGEYGYTF
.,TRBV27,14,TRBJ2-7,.,TGTGCCAGCAGTTTACAGGTTTCGTCCTACGAGCAGTACTTC,CASSLQVSSYEQYF
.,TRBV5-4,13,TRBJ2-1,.,TGTGCCAGTACGGCGGGGCCTGGAGATGAGCAGTTCTTC,CASTAGPGDEQFF
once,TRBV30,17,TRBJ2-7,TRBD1,TGTGCCTGGAGCGTCACCGGGGCGGACAGGGGAATCGACGAGCAGTACTTC,CAWSVTGADRGIDEQYF
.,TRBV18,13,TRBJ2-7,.,TGTGCCAGCTCACCCCCTTCTACAGACGAGCAGTACTTC,CASSPPSTDEQYF
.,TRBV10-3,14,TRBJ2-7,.,TGTGCCATCAGTGAGTCGCCGGGAGCCTACGAGCAGTACTTC,CAISESPGAYEQYF
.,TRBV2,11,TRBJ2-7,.,TGTGCCAGCAGTGACCTCCACGAGCAGTACTTC,CASSDLHEQYF
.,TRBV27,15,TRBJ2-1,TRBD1,TGTGCCAGCAGAATCGGGACAGGGAGGTACAATGAGCAGTTCTTC,CASRIGTGRYNEQFF
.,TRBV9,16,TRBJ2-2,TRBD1,TGTGCCAGCAGCGTAAAGACAGGGTCGAACACCGGGGAGCTGTTTTTT,CASSVKTGSNTGELFF
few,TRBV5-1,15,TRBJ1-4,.,TGCGCCAGCAGCTTGGTCTCGGAGGCACGCGAAAAACTGTTTTTT,CASSLVSEAREKLFF
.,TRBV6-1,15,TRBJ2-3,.,TGTGCCAGCAGCCTCACAGGGGGGGGCACAGATACGCAGTATTTT,CASSLTGGGTDTQYF
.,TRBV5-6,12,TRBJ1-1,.,TGTGCCAGCACCGGCGGGCCAGGTGAAGCTTTCTTT,CASTGGPGEAFF
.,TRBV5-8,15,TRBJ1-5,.,TGTGCCAGCAGCCCTCGACAGAATAGCAATCAGCCCCAGCATTTT,CASSPRQNSNQPQHF
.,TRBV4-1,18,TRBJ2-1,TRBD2,TGCGCCAGCAGCCAAGTGACTAGCGGGAGTCTGAAGAGAAATGAGCAGTTCTTC,CASSQVTSGSLKRNEQFF
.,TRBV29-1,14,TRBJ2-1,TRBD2,TGCAGCGTTGGGCGGCGGGAGGTCTACAATGAGCAGTTCTTC,CSVGRREVYNEQFF
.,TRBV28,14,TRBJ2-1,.,TGTGCCAGCAGTTTATCCAGCGGCTACAATGAGCAGTTCTTC,CASSLSSGYNEQFF
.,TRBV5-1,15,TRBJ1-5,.,TGCGCCAGCAGCCCCGCCGGGAATAGCAATCAGCCCCAGCATTTT,CASSPAGNSNQPQHF
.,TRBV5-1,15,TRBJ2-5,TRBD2,TGCGCCAGCAGCCCCGGCGGCGGGGGTGAGGAGACCCAGTACTTC,CASSPGGGGEETQYF
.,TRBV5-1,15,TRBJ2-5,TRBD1,TGCGCCAGCAGCCAGGTCGGACAGGGCGGCGAGACCCAGTACTTC,CASSQVGQGGETQYF
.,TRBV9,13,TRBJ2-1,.,TGTGCCAGCAGCGTAGATCCAGACAATGAGCAGTTCTTC,CASSVDPDNEQFF